This T cell receptor beta chain was identified in a study of control samples from healthy donors and cancer patients. Generated by immunoSEQ multiplex PCR, the TCRdb table keeps only in-frame clones and is missing some. The repertoire holds 130,000 or so clones, about 88% seen once, with approximately 3.2% in the top ten. Material for sequencing was blood. The receptor's source is a man in his fifties or sixties in good health.

This CDR3 reads CASSQMGQTEANYGYTF. CDR3 DNA sequence: TGCGCCAGCAGCCAAATGGGCCAAACAGAGGCTAACTATGGCTACACCTTC. The chain links TRBV4-1 to TRBJ1-2; D unclear. Trimming removed 2 bases from V and 0 bases from J, with 16 bases in between. From germline, CDR1 is MGHRA and CDR2 YSYEKL. The CDR3 covers 17 residues.